This T cell receptor (beta chain) was recovered during a study of T cell responses to AZD1222 COVID-19 vaccine (dated by TCRdb to about 2021). For the wider study: A total of 233 trial participants underwent TCR sequencing, of whom about 200 received two doses of AZD1222 and about 25 received two doses of the MenACWY control vaccine. Trial participants were enrolled into age subgroups of 18-55, 56-69 and 70-plus years, which contained about 150, 27 and 61 TCR-sequenced participants, respectively.

The CDR3 regions of human TCRbeta chains were subjected to immunosequencing. In the paper's pipeline: Repertoire TCRs were checked for matches against a reference library of SARS-CoV-2-specific TCRs that had been generated using the MIRA antigen-specificity platform. Breadth was defined as the fraction of unique TCRs that were SARS-CoV-2-associated. Depth was defined as the fraction of total T cells that were SARS-CoV-2-associated. Using the MIRA data, every spike-specific TCR was mapped to the spike region that the TCR reacted to and assigned to either a CD4 or a CD8 class. Log10-transformed breadth and depth values were compared by one-way ANOVA with Sidak's multiple comparisons tests. What TCRdb holds here is the immuneACCESS table cut down to in-frame rearrangements. Part of the clones is not present; checked against another copy, under half of the missing clones reflect an unresolved V gene, and the others are unexplained. D and trimming were read from the DNA, whereas the V and J calls and clone size are those reported in that table. The sample contains more than 65,000 clones, over 75% of them found a single time. Of the sample, more than 3% falls within the top ten clones.

The time point label here, explained by the study, means: about 28 days (+/-7) after the second vaccine dose. AZD1222 recipients with second doses at about 4 weeks or about 12 weeks were pooled, because spike-specific TCR depth and breadth did not differ between schedules. The vaccinee samples were drawn from two UK trials, COV001 and COV002, one of which was a single-blind randomized controlled phase 2/3 trial testing AZD1222 (ChAdOx1 nCoV-19) in healthy adults. For TCRbeta chain sequencing, PBMC samples were collected from trial participants at day 0 and at day 28 after the second dose. With respect to this clone: Its specific antigen is unknown. Base qualities are not at hand, and no much larger clone is one base apart.

Study-level results and caveats: No day 14 peak-response samples were available, so repertoires were characterized only after the peak T cell response. Participants were mostly white British, with more females than males. The authors suggested clonal diversity may have been underestimated. Conclusions about previously exposed vaccinees are limited because only a handful of AZD1222 recipients were SARS-CoV-2 seropositive at baseline. The whole spike protein was spanned by vaccine-associated CD4 TCRs, and dominant responses were seen in regions 160-218 and 743-854. Epitopes outside the regions mutated in the B.1.351 and B.1.1.7 variants were reportedly recognized by nearly half of the unique spike-specific TCRs. A significant rise in spike-specific TCR breadth and depth was observed after two AZD1222 doses relative to day 0 and relative to MenACWY recipients. In the small 56-69-year group, the increase in depth fell short of significance, most likely because of low power.

The sequence was obtained from an adult who received the AZD1222 COVID-19 vaccine. The sample here was peripheral blood, taken 28 days after the second AZD1222 dose.

The CDR3 amino acid sequence is: CASSLNPGGIPQPQHF. The nucleotide sequence reads as follows: TGTGCCAGCAGCCTGAACCCGGGGGGGATCCCTCAGCCCCAGCATTTT. This chain joins TRBV7-6 to TRBJ1-5; D gene: possibly TRBD1, on 5 matching bases. The germline ends are 20 bases apart after V is trimmed by 5 bases and J by 6 bases. CDR1 is given as SGHVS and CDR2 as FNYEAQ, both from the germline V gene. The cysteine opens and the phenylalanine closes a CDR3 of 16 amino acids. CDR3 DNA is the only sequence kept; it has 48 bases, read in frame from the first base. The full variable domain, with segments outside the CDR3 supplied by the reference TRBV7-6 and TRBJ1-5 proteins, appears as GAGVSQSPRYKVTKRGQDVALRCDPISGHVSLYWYRQALGQGPEFLTYFNYEAQQDKSGLPNDRFSAERPEGSISTLTIQRTEQRDSAMYRCASSLNPGGIPQPQHFGDGTRLSIL.